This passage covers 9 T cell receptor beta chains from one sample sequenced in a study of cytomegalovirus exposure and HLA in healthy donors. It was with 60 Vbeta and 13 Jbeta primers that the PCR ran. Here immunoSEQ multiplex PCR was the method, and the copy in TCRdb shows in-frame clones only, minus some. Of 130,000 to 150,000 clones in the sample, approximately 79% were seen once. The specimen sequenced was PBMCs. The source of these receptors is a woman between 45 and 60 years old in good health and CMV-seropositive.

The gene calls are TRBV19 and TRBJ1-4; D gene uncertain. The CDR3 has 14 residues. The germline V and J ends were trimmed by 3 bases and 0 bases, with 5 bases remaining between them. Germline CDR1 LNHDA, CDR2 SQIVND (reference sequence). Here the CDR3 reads CASSISSTNEKLFF. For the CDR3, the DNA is TGTGCCAGTAGTATCAGTTCAACTAATGAAAAACTGTTTTTT.

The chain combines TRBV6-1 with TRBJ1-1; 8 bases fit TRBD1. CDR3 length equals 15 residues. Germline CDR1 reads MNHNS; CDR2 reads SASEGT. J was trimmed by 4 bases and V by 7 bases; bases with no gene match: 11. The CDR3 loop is CASKLDRVSGTEAFF. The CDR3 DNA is TGTGCCAGCAAGTTGGACAGGGTATCGGGCACTGAAGCTTTCTTT.

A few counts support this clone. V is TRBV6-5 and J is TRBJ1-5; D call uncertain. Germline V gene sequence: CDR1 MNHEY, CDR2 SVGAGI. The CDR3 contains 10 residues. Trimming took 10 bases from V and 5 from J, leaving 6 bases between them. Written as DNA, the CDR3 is TGTGCCATCCTCTATCAGCCCCAGCATTTT. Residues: CAILYQPQHF.

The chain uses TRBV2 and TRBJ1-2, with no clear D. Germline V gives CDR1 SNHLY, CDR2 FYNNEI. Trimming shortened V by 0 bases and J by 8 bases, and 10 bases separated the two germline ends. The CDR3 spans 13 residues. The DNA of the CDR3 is TGTGCCAGCAGTGAAGCGCCTAACGCGGGCTACACCTTC. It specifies CASSEAPNAGYTF.

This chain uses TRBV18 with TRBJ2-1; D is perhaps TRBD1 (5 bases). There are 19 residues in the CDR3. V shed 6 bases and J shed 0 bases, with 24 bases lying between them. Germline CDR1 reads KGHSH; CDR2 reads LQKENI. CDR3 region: CASSLNPYRITSSYNEQFF. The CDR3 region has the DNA TGTGCCAGCTCGCTAAACCCGTACAGGATAACGAGCTCCTACAATGAGCAGTTCTTC.

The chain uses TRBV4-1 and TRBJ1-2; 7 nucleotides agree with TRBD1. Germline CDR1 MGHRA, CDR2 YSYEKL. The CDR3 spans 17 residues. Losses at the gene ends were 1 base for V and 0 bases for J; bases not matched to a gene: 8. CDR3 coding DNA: TGCGCCAGCAGCCAAGGGCTCAGGGGGAGGCCTAACTATGGCTACACCTTC. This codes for CASSQGLRGRPNYGYTF.

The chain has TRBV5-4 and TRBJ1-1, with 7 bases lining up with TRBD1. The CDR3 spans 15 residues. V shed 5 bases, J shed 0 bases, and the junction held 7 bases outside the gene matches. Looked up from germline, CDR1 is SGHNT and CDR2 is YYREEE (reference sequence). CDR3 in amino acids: CASSLLTGVNTEAFF. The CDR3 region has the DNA TGTGCCAGCAGTTTACTCACAGGGGTGAACACTGAAGCTTTCTTT.

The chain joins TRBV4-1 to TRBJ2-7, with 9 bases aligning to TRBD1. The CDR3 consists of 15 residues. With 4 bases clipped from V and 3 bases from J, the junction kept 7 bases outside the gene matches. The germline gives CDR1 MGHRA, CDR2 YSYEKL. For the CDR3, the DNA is TGCGCCAGCAGCCGGGGACAGGGTGATTTCTACGAGCAGTACTTC. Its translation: CASSRGQGDFYEQYF.

The CDR3 DNA reads as TGTGCCAGCAGCTTAACAGGGGACGGGGCGCAGTACTTC. Translating it yields CASSLTGDGAQYF. The chain has TRBV7-8 and TRBJ2-7, with 7 bases lining up with TRBD1. CDR1 and CDR2 from the germline V gene are SGHVS and FQNEAQ. The CDR3 sequence is 13 residues long. V shed 2 bases and J 9 bases; nucleotides not matched to a gene: 7.